A few counts support the clone carrying this T cell receptor (beta chain). This record comes from a study of shared clonotypes between healthy human individuals. This was a deep-level run. The assay was immunoSEQ multiplex PCR, and TCRdb's table has in-frame clones only and misses some. The repertoire holds roughly 680,000 clones, with approximately 72% as singletons. CD45RA-negative memory and CD45RA+ naive subsets were split from the CD4+ cells. Sequencing input: memory CD4+ T cells sorted from blood. Subset defined: CD45RA-negative fraction. The receptor's source is a woman in her twenties or thirties in good health.

The CDR3 DNA reads as TGTGCCAGCTCACCAAACAGGGACCGTGGCTACACCTTC. This gives the protein CASSPNRDRGYTF. This rearrangement joins TRBV18 to TRBJ1-2; a possible D gene is TRBD1 (6 bases). CDR1 KGHSH and CDR2 LQKENI come from the germline V gene. The CDR3 length is 13 residues. Trimming shortened V by 2 bases and J by 7 bases, and 11 bases separated the two germline ends.